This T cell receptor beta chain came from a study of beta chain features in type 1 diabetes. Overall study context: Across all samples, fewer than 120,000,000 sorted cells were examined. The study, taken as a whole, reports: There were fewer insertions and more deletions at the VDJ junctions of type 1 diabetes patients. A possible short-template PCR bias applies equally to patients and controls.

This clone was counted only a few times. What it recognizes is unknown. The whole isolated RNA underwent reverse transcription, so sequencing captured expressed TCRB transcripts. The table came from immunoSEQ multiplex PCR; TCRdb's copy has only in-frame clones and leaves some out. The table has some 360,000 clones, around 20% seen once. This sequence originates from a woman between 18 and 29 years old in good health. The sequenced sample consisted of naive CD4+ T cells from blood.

The CDR3 sequence is CASSPSSGELFF. CDR3 DNA: TGTGCCAGCAGTCCTTCCTCCGGGGAGCTGTTTTTT. The rearrangement links TRBV28 to TRBJ2-2; D is unresolved. With 5 bases removed from V and 6 bases from J, the gap between germline ends came to 7 bases. Germline-derived CDR1 and CDR2 are MDHEN and SYDVKM. The CDR3 extends over 12 amino acids.